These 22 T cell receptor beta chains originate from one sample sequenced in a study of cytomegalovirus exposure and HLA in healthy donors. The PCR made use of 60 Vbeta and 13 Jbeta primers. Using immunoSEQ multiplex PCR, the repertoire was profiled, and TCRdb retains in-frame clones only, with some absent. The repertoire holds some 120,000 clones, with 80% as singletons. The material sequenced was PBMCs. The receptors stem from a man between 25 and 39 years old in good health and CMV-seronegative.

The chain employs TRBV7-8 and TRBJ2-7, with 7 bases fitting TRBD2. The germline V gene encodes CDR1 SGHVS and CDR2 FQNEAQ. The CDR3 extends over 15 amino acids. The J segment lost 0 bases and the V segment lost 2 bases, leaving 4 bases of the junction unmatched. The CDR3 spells CASSLRGGSSYEQYF. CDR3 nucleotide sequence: TGTGCCAGCAGCTTACGCGGGGGATCCTCCTACGAGCAGTACTTC.

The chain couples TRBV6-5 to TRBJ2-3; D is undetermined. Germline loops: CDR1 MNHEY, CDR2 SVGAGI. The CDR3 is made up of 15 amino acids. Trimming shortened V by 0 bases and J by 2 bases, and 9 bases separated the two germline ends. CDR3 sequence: CASSYSILSTDTQYF. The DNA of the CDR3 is TGTGCCAGCAGTTACTCGATCCTATCCACAGATACGCAGTATTTT.

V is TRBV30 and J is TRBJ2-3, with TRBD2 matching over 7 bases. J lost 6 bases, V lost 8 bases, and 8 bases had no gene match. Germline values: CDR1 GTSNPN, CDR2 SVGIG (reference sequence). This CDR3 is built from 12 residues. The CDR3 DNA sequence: TGTGCCGGGGGAGGGTTTTTGGATACGCAGTATTTT. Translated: CAGGGFLDTQYF.

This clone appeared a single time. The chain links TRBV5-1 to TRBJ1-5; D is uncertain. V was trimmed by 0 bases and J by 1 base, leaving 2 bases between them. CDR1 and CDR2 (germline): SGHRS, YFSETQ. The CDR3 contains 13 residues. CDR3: CASSLASNQPQHF. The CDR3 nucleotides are TGCGCCAGCAGCTTGGCGAGCAATCAGCCCCAGCATTTT.

CDR3 nucleotide sequence: TGCGCCAGCAGTCAACGCCCCAAAGGACCGTCCCGGGACAGGGCGCTCAATCAGCCCCAGCATTTT. Its translation: CASSQRPKGPSRDRALNQPQHF. The V gene is TRBV23-1, the J gene TRBJ1-5, with 9 bases identical to TRBD1. TRBV23-1 falls under the ORF class, with uncertain function. V lost 2 bases and J lost 3; bases outside the gene matches: 23. The CDR3 is made up of 22 amino acids.

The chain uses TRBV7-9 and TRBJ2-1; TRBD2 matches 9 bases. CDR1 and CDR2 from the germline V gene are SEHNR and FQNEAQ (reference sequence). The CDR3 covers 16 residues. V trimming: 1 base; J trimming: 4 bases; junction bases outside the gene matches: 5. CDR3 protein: CASSLVASGIYNEQFF. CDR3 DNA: TGTGCCAGCAGCTTAGTGGCTAGCGGGATTTACAATGAGCAGTTCTTC.

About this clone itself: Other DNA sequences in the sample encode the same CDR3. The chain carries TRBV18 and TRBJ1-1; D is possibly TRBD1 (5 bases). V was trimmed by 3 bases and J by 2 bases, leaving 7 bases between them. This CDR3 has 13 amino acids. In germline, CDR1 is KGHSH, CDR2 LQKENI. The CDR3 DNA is TGTGCCAGCTCACCGACAGAAAACACTGAAGCTTTCTTT. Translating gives CASSPTENTEAFF. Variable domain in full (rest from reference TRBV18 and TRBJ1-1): NAGVMQNPRHLVRRRGQEARLRCSPMKGHSHVYWYRQLPEEGLKFMVYLQKENIIDESGMPKERFSAEFPKEGPSILRIQQVVRGDSAAYFCASSPTENTEAFFGQGTRLTVV.

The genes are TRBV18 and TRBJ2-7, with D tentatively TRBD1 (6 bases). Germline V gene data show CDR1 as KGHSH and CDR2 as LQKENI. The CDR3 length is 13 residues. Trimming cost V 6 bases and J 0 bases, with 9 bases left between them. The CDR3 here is CASSQGSSYEQYF. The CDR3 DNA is TGTGCCAGCTCCCAGGGGAGCTCCTACGAGCAGTACTTC.

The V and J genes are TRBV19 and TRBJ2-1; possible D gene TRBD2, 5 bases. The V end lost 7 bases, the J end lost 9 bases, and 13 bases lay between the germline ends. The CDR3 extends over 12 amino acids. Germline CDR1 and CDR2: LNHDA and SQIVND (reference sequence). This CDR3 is CASTGVWGEQFF. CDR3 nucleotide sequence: TGTGCCAGTACCGGGGTATGGGGTGAGCAGTTCTTC.

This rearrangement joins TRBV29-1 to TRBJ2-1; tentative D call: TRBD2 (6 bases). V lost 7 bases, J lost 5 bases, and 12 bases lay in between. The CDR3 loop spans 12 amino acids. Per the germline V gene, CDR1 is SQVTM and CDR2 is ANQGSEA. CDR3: CSGGLVNNEQFF. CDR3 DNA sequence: TGCAGCGGGGGACTGGTCAACAATGAGCAGTTCTTC.

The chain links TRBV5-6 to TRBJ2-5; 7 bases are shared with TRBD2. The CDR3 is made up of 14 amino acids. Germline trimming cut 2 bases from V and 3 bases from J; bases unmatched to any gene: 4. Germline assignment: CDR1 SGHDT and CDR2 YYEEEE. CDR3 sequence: CASSLLGGEETQYF. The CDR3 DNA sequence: TGTGCCAGCAGCTTACTGGGGGGGGAAGAGACCCAGTACTTC.

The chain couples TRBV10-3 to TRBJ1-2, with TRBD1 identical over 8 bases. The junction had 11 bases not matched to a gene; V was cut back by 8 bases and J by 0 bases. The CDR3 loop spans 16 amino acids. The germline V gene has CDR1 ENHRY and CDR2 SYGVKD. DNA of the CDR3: TGTGCCATCGGTCCTCAGGGGGCAGATTCTAACTATGGCTACACCTTC. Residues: CAIGPQGADSNYGYTF.

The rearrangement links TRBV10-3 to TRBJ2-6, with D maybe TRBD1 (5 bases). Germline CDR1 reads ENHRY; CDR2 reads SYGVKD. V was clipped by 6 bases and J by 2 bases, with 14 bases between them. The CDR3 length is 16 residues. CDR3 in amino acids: CAISEVKGTGANVLTF. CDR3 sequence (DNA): TGTGCCATCAGCGAAGTGAAGGGGACTGGGGCCAACGTCCTGACTTTC.

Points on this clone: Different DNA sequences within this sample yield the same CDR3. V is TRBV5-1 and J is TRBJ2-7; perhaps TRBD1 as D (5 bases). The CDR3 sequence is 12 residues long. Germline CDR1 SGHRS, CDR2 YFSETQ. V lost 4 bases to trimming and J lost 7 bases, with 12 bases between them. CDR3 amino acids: CASSLQGAEQYF. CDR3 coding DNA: TGCGCCAGCAGCCTTCAAGGGGCAGAGCAGTACTTC.

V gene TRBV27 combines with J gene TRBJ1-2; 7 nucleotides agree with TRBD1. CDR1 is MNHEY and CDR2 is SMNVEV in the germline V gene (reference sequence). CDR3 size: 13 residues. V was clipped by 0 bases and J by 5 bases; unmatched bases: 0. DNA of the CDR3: TGTGCCAGCAGTTTATCGACAGGGTATGGCTACACCTTC. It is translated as CASSLSTGYGYTF.

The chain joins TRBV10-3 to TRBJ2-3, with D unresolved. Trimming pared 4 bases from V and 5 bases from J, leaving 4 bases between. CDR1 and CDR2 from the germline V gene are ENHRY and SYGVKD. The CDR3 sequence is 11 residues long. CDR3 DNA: TGTGCCATCAGTGGAGAAGATACGCAGTATTTT. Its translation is CAISGEDTQYF.

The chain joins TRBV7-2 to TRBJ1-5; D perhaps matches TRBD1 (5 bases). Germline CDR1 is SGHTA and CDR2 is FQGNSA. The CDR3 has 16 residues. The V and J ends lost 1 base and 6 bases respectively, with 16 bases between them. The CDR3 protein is CASSLGGDPRVQPQHF. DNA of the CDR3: TGTGCCAGCAGCTTAGGGGGGGACCCTCGGGTTCAGCCCCAGCATTTT. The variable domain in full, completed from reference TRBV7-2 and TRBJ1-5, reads GAGVSQSPSNKVTEKGKDVELRCDPISGHTALYWYRQSLGQGLEFLIYFQGNSAPDKSGLPSDRFSAERTGGSVSTLTIQRTQQEDSAVYLCASSLGGDPRVQPQHFGDGTRLSIL.

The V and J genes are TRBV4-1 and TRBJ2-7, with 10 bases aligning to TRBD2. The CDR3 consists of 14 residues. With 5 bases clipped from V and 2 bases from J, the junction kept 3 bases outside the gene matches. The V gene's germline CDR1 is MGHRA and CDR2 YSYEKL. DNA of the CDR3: TGCGCCAGCAGCAAAGGGACTAGCGCCTACGAGCAGTACTTC. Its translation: CASSKGTSAYEQYF.

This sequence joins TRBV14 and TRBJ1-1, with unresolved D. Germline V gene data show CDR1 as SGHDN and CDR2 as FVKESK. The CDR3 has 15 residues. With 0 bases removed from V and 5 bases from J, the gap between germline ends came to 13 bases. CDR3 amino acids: CASSQEGAGRTEAFF. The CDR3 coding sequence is TGTGCCAGCAGCCAAGAGGGCGCGGGGAGAACTGAAGCTTTCTTT. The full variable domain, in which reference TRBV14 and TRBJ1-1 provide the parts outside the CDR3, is EAGVTQFPSHSVIEKGQTVTLRCDPISGHDNLYWYRRVMGKEIKFLLHFVKESKQDESGMPNNRFLAERTGGTYSTLKVQPAELEDSGVYFCASSQEGAGRTEAFFGQGTRLTVV.

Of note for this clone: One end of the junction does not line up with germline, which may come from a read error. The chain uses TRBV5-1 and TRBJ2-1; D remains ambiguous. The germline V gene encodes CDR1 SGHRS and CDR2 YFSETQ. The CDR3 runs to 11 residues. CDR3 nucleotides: TGCGCCAGCAGCTTGAACAATGGGCAGTTCTTC. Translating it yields CASSLNNGQFF.

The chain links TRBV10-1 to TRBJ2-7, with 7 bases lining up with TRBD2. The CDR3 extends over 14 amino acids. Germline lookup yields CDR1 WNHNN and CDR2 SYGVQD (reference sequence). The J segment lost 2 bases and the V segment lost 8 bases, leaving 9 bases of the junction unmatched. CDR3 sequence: CASAPSGMAYEQYF. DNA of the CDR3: TGCGCCAGCGCCCCTAGCGGAATGGCCTACGAGCAGTACTTC.

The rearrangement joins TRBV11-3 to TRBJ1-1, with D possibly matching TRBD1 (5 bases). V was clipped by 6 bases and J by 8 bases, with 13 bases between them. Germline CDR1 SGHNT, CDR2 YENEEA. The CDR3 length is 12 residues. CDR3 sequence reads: CASSLSRGEAFF. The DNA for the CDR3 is TGTGCCAGCAGTTTATCCCGGGGGGAAGCTTTCTTT.